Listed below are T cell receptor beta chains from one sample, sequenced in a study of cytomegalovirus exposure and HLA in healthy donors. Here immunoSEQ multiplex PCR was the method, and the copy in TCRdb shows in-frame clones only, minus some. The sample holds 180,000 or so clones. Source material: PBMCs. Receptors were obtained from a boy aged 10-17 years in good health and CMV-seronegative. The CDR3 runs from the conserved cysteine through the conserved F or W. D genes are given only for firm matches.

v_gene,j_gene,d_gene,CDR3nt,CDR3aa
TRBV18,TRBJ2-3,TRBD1,TGTGCCAGCTCACCGGGACAGGGGGCAGCAGATACGCAGTATTTT,CASSPGQGAADTQYF
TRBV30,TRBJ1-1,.,TGTGCCTGGAGCAGGGAAAAGGCGAACACTGAAGCTTTCTTT,CAWSREKANTEAFF
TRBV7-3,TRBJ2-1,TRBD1,TGTGCCAGCAGCCCGGGACAGGGGATGGATGAGCAGTTCTTC,CASSPGQGMDEQFF
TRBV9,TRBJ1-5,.,TGTGCCAGCAGCGTAGAGGGGCTCGGGCAGCCCCAGCATTTT,CASSVEGLGQPQHF
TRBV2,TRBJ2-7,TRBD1,TGTGCCAGCAGTCACATTGGGACAGGGGTTAACGAGCAGTACTTC,CASSHIGTGVNEQYF
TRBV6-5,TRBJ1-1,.,TGTGCCAGCAGCCCCCTCCAAGACAGGCCTTCGGGGGCTTTCTTT,CASSPLQDRPSGAFF
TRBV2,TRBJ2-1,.,TGTGCCAGCAATACTCCAGGGGCGAATGAGCAGTTCTTC,CASNTPGANEQFF
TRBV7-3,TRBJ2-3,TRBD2,TGTGCCAGCAGCGACCCCGGGAGCGGGGGGGCGGCAGATACGCAGTATTTT,CASSDPGSGGAADTQYF
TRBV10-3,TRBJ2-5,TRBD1,TGTGCCACACAAACAGGGGGCCAAGAGACCCAGTACTTC,CATQTGGQETQYF
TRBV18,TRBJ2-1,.,TGTGCCAGCTCACCAATTACGGGTTGGGTGGGCTCCTACAATGAGCAGTTCTTC,CASSPITGWVGSYNEQFF
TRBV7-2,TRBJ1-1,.,TGTGCCAGCAGCTTATCACGGGGAAAAGCCACTGAAGCTTTCTTT,CASSLSRGKATEAFF
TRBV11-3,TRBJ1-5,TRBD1,TGTGCCGGAACAGGGGCTTGTCCCCAGCATTTT,CAGTGACPQHF
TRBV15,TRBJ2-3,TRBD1,TGTGCCACCAGCAGGGAGCGGACAGGGGTGGCGGATACGCAGTATTTT,CATSRERTGVADTQYF
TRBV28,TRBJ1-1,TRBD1,TGTGCCAGCAGTTTGTCTTCCGGGACAGCGAATAGGCGGACTGAAGCTTTCTTT,CASSLSSGTANRRTEAFF
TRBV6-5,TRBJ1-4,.,TGTGCCAGCAGTGAGCGACAGTCTAATGAAAAACTGTTTTTT,CASSERQSNEKLFF
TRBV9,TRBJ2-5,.,TGTGCCAGCAGTCGCCGGGACACTGAGACCCAGTACTTC,CASSRRDTETQYF
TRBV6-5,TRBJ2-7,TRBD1,TGTGCCAGCAGTTACGGGCAGGGGGACTACGAGCAGTACTTC,CASSYGQGDYEQYF
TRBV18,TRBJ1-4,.,TGTGCCAGCTCACAGGGGTTAGGCGAAAAACTGTTTTTT,CASSQGLGEKLFF
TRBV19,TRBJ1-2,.,TGTGCCAGTATAGGGAGCGGCTATGGCTACACCTTC,CASIGSGYGYTF
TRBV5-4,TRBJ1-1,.,TGTGCCAGCAGCATACAGGGCAAGGAAGAAGCTTTCTTT,CASSIQGKEEAFF
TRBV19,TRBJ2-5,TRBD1,TGTGCCAGTAGTATATGGACAGGGAATTTAGAGACCCAGTACTTC,CASSIWTGNLETQYF
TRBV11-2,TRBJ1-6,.,TGTGCCAGCAGCGGACGGGGGGGCGATTCACCCCTCCACTTT,CASSGRGGDSPLHF
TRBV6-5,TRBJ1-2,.,TGTGCCAGCAGTAGGGGGGGCAACTATGGCTACACCTTC,CASSRGGNYGYTF
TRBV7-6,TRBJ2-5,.,TGTGCCAGCAGCTTAGGGTTGCGGCAAGAGACCCAGTACTTC,CASSLGLRQETQYF
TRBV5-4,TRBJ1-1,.,TGTGCCAGCAGTCCCCTCGGGGTGGGGAACACTGAAGCTTTCTTT,CASSPLGVGNTEAFF
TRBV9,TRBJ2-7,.,TGTGCCAGCAGCCCCTTCTACGAGCAGTACTTC,CASSPFYEQYF
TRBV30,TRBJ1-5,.,TGTGCCTGGAGTCCTACAGGGATCGATCAGCCCCAGCATTTT,CAWSPTGIDQPQHF
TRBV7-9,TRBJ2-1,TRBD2,TGTGCCAGCAGCTTGGTGGCTACTAGCGGGGGTCACAATGAGCAGTTCTTC,CASSLVATSGGHNEQFF
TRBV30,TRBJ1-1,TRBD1,TGTGCCTGGAGCCCCGACAGGGTTTCCTCTGAAGCTTTCTTT,CAWSPDRVSSEAFF
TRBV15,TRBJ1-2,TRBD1,TGTGCCACCAGCAGACTCCCGGGACAGGGTTCCGGATTCTACACCTTC,CATSRLPGQGSGFYTF
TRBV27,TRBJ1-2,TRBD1,TGTGCCAGCAGCCCTCCGGGACAGTTGATAGCTAACTATGGCTACACCTTC,CASSPPGQLIANYGYTF
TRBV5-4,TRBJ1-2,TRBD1,TGTGCCAGCAGCTTGGCCTTAGGGACAGGGAATGGCTACACCTTC,CASSLALGTGNGYTF
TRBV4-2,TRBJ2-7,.,TGTGCCAGCAGCCCCGGAGGGTATTACGAGCAGTACTTC,CASSPGGYYEQYF
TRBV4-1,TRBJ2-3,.,TGCGCCAGCAGCCAAGATCGAGGCACAGATACGCAGTATTTT,CASSQDRGTDTQYF
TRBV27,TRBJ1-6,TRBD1,TGTGCCAGCATTGATCAGGCAGGGGGGAATTCACCCCTCCACTTT,CASIDQAGGNSPLHF
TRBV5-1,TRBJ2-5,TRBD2,TGCGCCAGCAGCTTGGATGGTAGCGGGGGGAGGTTGGAGACCCAGTACTTC,CASSLDGSGGRLETQYF
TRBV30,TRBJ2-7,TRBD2,TGTGCCTGGAGTGTAGGGGTCTTGGGGGGGGTAACCTACGAGCAGTACTTC,CAWSVGVLGGVTYEQYF
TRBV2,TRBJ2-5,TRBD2,TGTGCCAGCAGGCAAGGACTAGCGAGCTTCCAAGAGACCCAGTACTTC,CASRQGLASFQETQYF
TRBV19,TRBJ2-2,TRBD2,TGTGCCAGTAGTACTTACCTAGGCGGGGGATCCGGGGAGCTGTTTTTT,CASSTYLGGGSGELFF
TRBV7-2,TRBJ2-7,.,TGTGCCAGCAGCCCAGACACCATCTCCTACGAGCAGTACTTC,CASSPDTISYEQYF